Each of the 15 T cell receptor beta chains below was sequenced from the same sample in a study of Ad26.COV2.S vaccination and SARS-CoV-2 variants. TCRdb keeps only in-frame clones here, not all; method: immunoSEQ multiplex PCR. The sample lists under 600,000 clones, 80% to 90% occurring once. Treatment in this sample: roughly 19 received Ad26.COV2.S at low or high dose, single or two shots; about five received placebo; per-sample allocation not given. Day 63 after the first vaccine or placebo injection was the time point for sampling. This specimen was peripheral blood, taken in a trial of Ad26.COV2.S vaccine versus placebo. The origin of the receptors is a person between 18 and 60 years old who received the Ad26.COV2.S COVID-19 vaccine or a placebo.

This chain links TRBV5-1 with TRBJ1-2, with 11 positions matching TRBD1. The CDR3 spans 16 residues. V lost 0 bases to trimming and J lost 6 bases; unmatched junction nucleotides: 7. CDR1 and CDR2 (germline): SGHRS, YFSETQ. The CDR3 sequence: CASSLEGQGARNGYTF. The CDR3, as DNA: TGCGCCAGCAGCTTGGAAGGACAGGGGGCGCGAAATGGCTACACCTTC.

The chain employs TRBV5-1 and TRBJ2-1; TRBD1 is a possible D gene (6 bases). Germline CDR1 reads SGHRS; CDR2 reads YFSETQ. The CDR3 sequence is 17 residues long. V lost 4 bases and J 2 bases, leaving 19 bases between the germline ends. This CDR3 is CASSPWGQGLTYNEQFF. The DNA of the CDR3 is TGCGCCAGCAGCCCTTGGGGCCAGGGGCTAACCTACAATGAGCAGTTCTTC.

CDR3 nucleotide sequence: TGTGCCTGTCAACAGGGGCACTATGGCTACACCTTC. Translated: CACQQGHYGYTF. The chain uses TRBV30 and TRBJ1-2; TRBD1 agrees at 7 bases. The V segment lost 6 bases and the J segment 3 bases; nucleotides outside the gene matches: 4. CDR3 length equals 12 residues. The germline CDR1 and CDR2 sequences are GTSNPN and SVGIG (reference sequence).

The V and J genes are TRBV9 and TRBJ1-6; D may be TRBD1 (6 bases). Trimming left V 6 bases short and J 10 bases short, with 20 bases between. Germline CDR1 SGDLS, CDR2 YYNGEE. The CDR3 has 15 residues. The CDR3 region is CASTQGGGLGSPLHF. The CDR3 nucleotides read TGTGCCAGCACCCAAGGCGGGGGGCTGGGATCACCCCTCCACTTT. The whole variable domain, remainder taken from reference TRBV9 and TRBJ1-6, is DSGVTQTPKHLITATGQRVTLRCSPRSGDLSVYWYQQSLDQGLQFLIQYYNGEERAKGNILERFSAQQFPDLHSELNLSSLELGDSALYFCASTQGGGLGSPLHFGNGTRLTVT.

The CDR3 bases are TGTGCCAGCTCACCACCGACAGGGTTGAACACTGAAGCTTTCTTT. The encoded protein is CASSPPTGLNTEAFF. The rearrangement joins TRBV18 to TRBJ1-1; 7 positions match TRBD1. Germline V gene sequence: CDR1 KGHSH, CDR2 LQKENI. The CDR3 covers 15 residues. V shed 0 bases and J 0 bases; nucleotides not matched to a gene: 1.

This rearrangement joins TRBV7-2 to TRBJ2-3; D remains ambiguous. The CDR3 loop spans 16 amino acids. Germline V CDR1 and CDR2: SGHTA, FQGNSA. V was shortened by 4 bases and J by 6 bases, with 20 bases between the two germline ends. CDR3 protein: CASSSRLAVIEDTQYF. The CDR3 DNA sequence: TGTGCCAGCAGCTCCCGCTTAGCTGTAATTGAGGATACGCAGTATTTT.

The gene calls are TRBV9 and TRBJ2-7; 9 nucleotides agree with TRBD1. V trimming: 4 bases; J trimming: 3 bases; junction bases outside the gene matches: 5. Per germline, CDR1 SGDLS and CDR2 YYNGEE. This CDR3 is 14 amino acids long. CDR3 nucleotide sequence: TGTGCCAGCAGCCCCGGGACAGGGAACTACGAGCAGTACTTC. Its translation is CASSPGTGNYEQYF.

This sequence joins TRBV6-2 or TRBV6-3 and TRBJ2-5; 7 nucleotides align to TRBD1. The CDR3 has 15 amino acids. Germline trimming cut 2 bases from V and 1 base from J; bases unmatched to any gene: 4. Germline values: CDR1 MNHEY, CDR2 SVGEGT. CDR3 coding DNA: TGTGCCAGCAGTTACACGGGACAGCCCCAAGAGACCCAGTACTTC. This sequence encodes CASSYTGQPQETQYF.

The V gene is TRBV7-9, the J gene TRBJ1-3; unclear D gene. Germline V CDR1 and CDR2: SEHNR, FQNEAQ (reference sequence). V was trimmed by 2 bases and J by 0 bases, leaving 11 bases between them. CDR3 length equals 16 residues. The CDR3 is CASSLFTPNSGNTIYF. The CDR3 nucleotides are TGTGCCAGCAGCTTATTTACTCCAAACTCTGGAAACACCATATATTTT.

This clone was counted between two and nine times. The chain carries TRBV11-2 and TRBJ2-7, with 9 bases aligning to TRBD1. V dropped 1 base and J dropped 2; count of bases not matched to a gene: 6. The V gene's germline CDR1 is SGHAT and CDR2 FQNNGV. This CDR3 contains 16 residues. The CDR3 sequence: CASSLVTGQGPYEQYF. In DNA, the CDR3 is TGTGCCAGCAGCTTAGTTACGGGACAGGGTCCCTACGAGCAGTACTTC.

The rearrangement joins TRBV5-6 to TRBJ1-5, with D unclear. This CDR3 contains 17 residues. V gave up 3 bases and J gave up 0 bases, with 16 bases separating them. Germline V lookup: CDR1 SGHDT, CDR2 YYEEEE. As DNA, the CDR3 is TGTGCCAGCAGCTGGGATGCTGGCTCCATTAGCAATCAGCCCCAGCATTTT. It is translated as CASSWDAGSISNQPQHF.

V and J are TRBV6-5 and TRBJ1-6, with D uncertain. This CDR3 is 14 amino acids long. Germline loops: CDR1 MNHEY, CDR2 SVGAGI. V was clipped by 5 bases and J by 7 bases, with 12 bases between them. CDR3 coding DNA: TGTGCCAGCAGTAGAGTACAGTTCAATTCACCCCTCCACTTT. Its translation is CASSRVQFNSPLHF.

The chain has TRBV27 and TRBJ2-7; D is ambiguous. Germline V gene data show CDR1 as MNHEY and CDR2 as SMNVEV (reference sequence). This CDR3 is built from 13 residues. The V and J ends lost 2 bases and 5 bases respectively, with 10 bases between them. The CDR3 bases are TGTGCCAGCAGTTTACTCATTCGTCACGAGCAGTACTTC. Translation: CASSLLIRHEQYF.

V gene TRBV18 combines with J gene TRBJ2-5; 8 bases are a match to TRBD2. This CDR3 is built from 15 residues. The germline V gene has CDR1 KGHSH and CDR2 LQKENI. Trimming cost V 0 bases and J 4 bases; bases outside gene matches: 4. This chain's CDR3 is CASSPPGLALETQYF. The CDR3 DNA is TGTGCCAGCTCACCACCAGGACTAGCTCTAGAGACCCAGTACTTC.

The V gene is TRBV7-9, the J gene TRBJ2-1, with a weak D call TRBD2 (8 bases). The V gene's germline CDR1 is SEHNR and CDR2 FQNEAQ (reference sequence). With 5 bases removed from V and 9 bases from J, the gap between germline ends came to 23 bases. This CDR3 is 16 amino acids long. The CDR3 sequence is CASSPRGREDTPEQFF. CDR3 in DNA: TGTGCCAGCAGCCCTAGGGGGCGGGAGGATACCCCTGAGCAGTTCTTC.